The 20 T cell receptor beta chains in this list originate from one sample, sequenced in a study of T cells in Graves' hyperthyroidism and ophthalmopathy. TCR beta CDR3 regions were amplified from RNA transcripts. A first-round RT-PCR of the TCR CDR3 used the HTBI primer set. TCRdb redid the calling of the multiplex PCR reads with MiXCR, one entry per CDR3 protein. The table has hundreds of thousands of distinct CDR3 sequences, around 21% seen once. Input material: blood. These TCRs come from a man under 40 with Graves' ophthalmopathy.

The CDR3 DNA reads as TGTGCCAGCGGGGACGCCCGACCATCCACAGATACGCAGTATTTT. Amino acids: CASGDARPSTDTQYF. V is TRBV2 and J is TRBJ2-3; D is tentatively TRBD1 or TRBD2 (5 bases each). This CDR3 contains 15 residues. CDR1 SNHLY and CDR2 FYNNEI come from the germline V gene. V was cut by 8 bases and J by 2 bases, with 17 bases left in between.

The chain carries TRBV29-1 and TRBJ1-2, with no clear D. Germline V lookup: CDR1 SQVTM, CDR2 ANQGSEA. The CDR3 spans 11 residues. V lost 2 bases to trimming and J lost 5 bases, with 6 bases between them. Written as DNA, the CDR3 is TGCAGCGTTGAAAGCCGGTATGGCTACACCTTC. Protein: CSVESRYGYTF. Based on the CDR3 plus reference TRBV29-1 and TRBJ1-2, the full variable domain is SAVISQKPSRDICQRGTSLTIQCQVDSQVTMMFWYRQQPGQSLTLIATANQGSEATYESGFVIDKFPISRPNLTFSTLTVSNMSPEDSSIYLCSVESRYGYTFGSGTRLTVV.

This clonotype occurred a few times. The CDR3 protein is CASSSPGRTYNEQFF. Written as DNA, the CDR3 is TGTGCCAGCAGCTCACCGGGGCGAACCTACAATGAGCAGTTCTTC. This chain joins TRBV7-9 and TRBJ2-1; D assignment may be TRBD1 or TRBD2 (5 bases each). Germline values: CDR1 SEHNR, CDR2 FQNEAQ (reference sequence). V was shortened by 4 bases and J by 2 bases, with 12 bases between the two germline ends. CDR3 length: 15 residues.

The gene calls are TRBV10-2 and TRBJ1-6; D ambiguous. From germline, CDR1 is WSHSY and CDR2 SAAADI. The V gene lost 0 bases and the J gene lost 10 bases, with 7 bases spanning the gap. CDR3 size: 13 residues. The chain's CDR3 is CASSESMGSPLHF. In DNA, the CDR3 is TGCGCCAGCAGTGAGTCTATGGGATCACCCCTCCACTTT.

Ten or more counts support this clonotype. This chain joins TRBV28 and TRBJ2-1; D uncertain. The ends were cut back, 5 bases at V and 0 bases at J, with 11 bases in the middle. The CDR3 runs to 15 residues. The germline gives CDR1 MDHEN, CDR2 SYDVKM. CDR3 nucleotides: TGTGCCAGCAGTCGACGCCGGAGCTCCTACAATGAGCAGTTCTTC. This codes for CASSRRRSSYNEQFF.

This clonotype was found a few times. The chain joins TRBV9 to TRBJ1-5; maybe TRBD1 (6 bases). The CDR3 runs 14 residues. Per germline, CDR1 SGDLS and CDR2 YYNGEE. V was pared by 4 bases and J by 4 bases, with 12 bases between. CDR3 coding DNA: TGTGCCAGCAGCCCCGCGGACAGTAATCAGCCCCAGCATTTT. Protein sequence: CASSPADSNQPQHF.

The chain links TRBV28 to TRBJ2-7; no clear D gene. Germline CDR1 reads MDHEN; CDR2 reads SYDVKM. V lost 4 bases and J lost 2, with 12 bases in between. The length of the CDR3 is 14 residues. The CDR3 sequence is CASSYYPLAYEQYF. The CDR3 nucleotides are TGTGCCAGCAGTTATTACCCTCTCGCCTACGAGCAGTACTTC.

This clonotype was observed at least ten times. The CDR3 DNA is TGTGCCAGCAGTTTTATGCTCGCCTACGAGCAGTACTTC. This encodes CASSFMLAYEQYF. The rearrangement links TRBV28 to TRBJ2-7; D not resolved. Germline V lookup: CDR1 MDHEN, CDR2 SYDVKM. The CDR3 contains 13 residues. The V gene lost 3 bases and the J gene lost 2 bases, with 8 bases spanning the gap.

This clonotype has more than one count but fewer than ten. The chain joins TRBV29-1 to TRBJ2-7; the D is unclear. This CDR3 is 13 amino acids long. V was trimmed by 1 base and J by 4 bases, leaving 11 bases between them. Per germline, CDR1 SQVTM and CDR2 ANQGSEA. This CDR3 is CSVEGPAPYEQYF. The CDR3 DNA follows: TGCAGCGTTGAAGGGCCGGCGCCATACGAGCAGTACTTC.

This clonotype occurred many times. The rearrangement uses TRBV2 and TRBJ2-7; D is unresolved. V was clipped by 2 bases and J by 0 bases, with 11 bases between them. This CDR3 contains 15 residues. The germline CDR1 and CDR2 sequences are SNHLY and FYNNEI. The CDR3: CASSERLMISYEQYF. In DNA form, the CDR3 reads TGTGCCAGCAGTGAAAGGCTCATGATCTCCTACGAGCAGTACTTC.

This clonotype was observed a handful of times. V usage is TRBV3-1 and J usage is TRBJ2-7, with TRBD2 matching over 13 bases. V shed 4 bases, J shed 4 bases, and the junction held 7 bases outside the gene matches. There are 16 residues in the CDR3. Germline V gene data show CDR1 as LGHDT and CDR2 as YNNKEL (reference sequence). In nucleotides, the CDR3 is TGTGCCAGCAGCCCCGCCGGACTAGCGGGAGAGTACGAGCAGTACTTC. Protein: CASSPAGLAGEYEQYF.

This clonotype showed up just a few times. The gene calls are TRBV4-1 and TRBJ2-6; the match to TRBD2 covers 12 bases. From germline, CDR1 is MGHRA and CDR2 YSYEKL. This CDR3 is built from 18 residues. V lost 2 bases and J lost 0; bases outside the gene matches: 2. CDR3 amino acids: CASSQRLAGASGANVLTF. The CDR3 DNA reads TGCGCCAGCAGCCAAAGACTAGCGGGAGCCTCTGGGGCCAACGTCCTGACTTTC.

The rearrangement uses TRBV7-9 and TRBJ2-7; no clear D. CDR1 SEHNR and CDR2 FQNEAQ come from the germline V gene (reference sequence). The CDR3 length is 17 residues. The V end was cut by 5 bases, the J end by 2 bases, with 22 bases between. Here the CDR3 reads CASSPTVGHRRAYEQYF. CDR3 in DNA: TGTGCCAGCAGCCCGACCGTGGGCCATAGGCGAGCCTACGAGCAGTACTTC.

This clonotype was recorded at least ten times. CDR3 sequence: CASSLGDREAFF. The CDR3 bases are TGCGCCAGCAGCTTGGGTGACAGGGAAGCTTTCTTT. The chain uses TRBV5-1 and TRBJ1-1, with D possibly TRBD1 on 6 matching bases. Trimming took off 0 bases at V and 8 bases at J, with 8 bases between the two ends. The CDR3 contains 12 residues. CDR1 and CDR2 (germline): SGHRS, YFSETQ.

This clonotype was seen at least ten times. The chain is built from TRBV30 and TRBJ1-2; D is perhaps TRBD1 (5 bases). The V gene's germline CDR1 is GTSNPN and CDR2 SVGIG (reference sequence). CDR3 size: 14 residues. CDR3 sequence reads: CADGGTSKGGGYTF. CDR3 bases: TGTGCTGATGGGGGGACGTCAAAAGGCGGTGGCTACACCTTC.

There are a few counts of this clonotype. The chain couples TRBV28 to TRBJ2-7, with 14 positions matching TRBD2. Germline V gene data show CDR1 as MDHEN and CDR2 as SYDVKM. Trimming cost V 5 bases and J 1 base; bases outside gene matches: 4. The CDR3 is 16 residues long. The CDR3 reads CASSQGLAGGSYEQYF. CDR3 sequence (DNA): TGTGCCAGCAGTCAAGGACTAGCGGGAGGATCCTACGAGCAGTACTTC.

This chain links TRBV13 with TRBJ2-1, with 9 bases fitting TRBD1. Germline V gene sequence: CDR1 PRHDT, CDR2 FYEKMQ (reference sequence). CDR3 length: 16 residues. V shed 0 bases, J shed 5 bases, and the junction held 5 bases outside the gene matches. CDR3 nucleotides: TGTGCCAGCAGCTTAGGACCGGGACAGGGAAACAATGAGCAGTTCTTC. The encoded protein is CASSLGPGQGNNEQFF.

This clonotype was observed at least ten times. This chain connects TRBV30 to TRBJ1-5; 10 nucleotides match TRBD1. Germline values: CDR1 GTSNPN, CDR2 SVGIG (reference sequence). The ends lost 5 bases at V and 0 bases at J; junction bases unmatched: 4. The CDR3 consists of 15 residues. The DNA of the CDR3 is TGTGCCTGGGGGGACAGGGGCTATAGCAATCAGCCCCAGCATTTT. Residues: CAWGDRGYSNQPQHF.

The sample holds a few counts of this clonotype. J is TRBJ2-1 and V is TRBV7-8, with D unclear. The germline CDR1 and CDR2 sequences are SGHVS and FQNEAQ. The CDR3 is made up of 15 amino acids. Trimming cost V 1 base and J 3 bases, with 10 bases left between them. The CDR3 DNA reads TGTGCCAGCAGCTTAGGTGGCTCCTACTACAATGAGCAGTTCTTC. Translation: CASSLGGSYYNEQFF.

The chain joins TRBV18 to TRBJ1-1, with D possibly matching TRBD1 (6 bases). The CDR3 contains 17 residues. The ends were cut back, 3 bases at V and 1 base at J, with 18 bases in the middle. Germline V gene sequence: CDR1 KGHSH, CDR2 LQKENI. This CDR3 is CASSPLRGQLPNTEAFF. The CDR3 coding sequence is TGTGCCAGCTCACCGTTACGTGGACAGCTACCGAACACTGAAGCTTTCTTT.